These 3 T cell receptor beta chains were all obtained from the same sample, sequenced in a study of vaccination effects on CD4 cells after COVID-19. Their recognized antigens are unknown. Cultured cells yielded isolated CD4+ T cells after roughly 11 days. The table came from immunoSEQ multiplex PCR; TCRdb's copy has only in-frame clones and leaves some out. This table holds 40,000 to 60,000 clones, roughly 74% found once. The input for sequencing was CD4+ T cells from PBMCs cultured without peptide, taken before COVID-19 vaccination. These receptors were taken from a human donor who had a prior SARS-CoV-2 infection.

The sample holds one count of this clone. The V and J genes are TRBV27 and TRBJ2-7; D uncertain. V gave up 1 base and J gave up 6 bases, with 13 bases separating them. Per germline, CDR1 MNHEY and CDR2 SMNVEV (reference sequence). The CDR3 covers 14 residues. CDR3 DNA sequence: TGTGCCAGCAGTTTATATAGTGGTAACTCCGAGCAGTACTTC. Its translation: CASSLYSGNSEQYF.

V is TRBV19 and J is TRBJ1-2, with 11 nucleotides matching TRBD1. The CDR3 totals 13 residues. V shed 10 bases, J shed 8 bases, and the junction held 9 bases outside the gene matches. The V gene's germline CDR1 is LNHDA and CDR2 SQIVND (reference sequence). CDR3 nucleotides: TGTGCCACCCAACAAGGACAGGGGGCCGGCTACACCTTC. Translated: CATQQGQGAGYTF.

The chain employs TRBV6-1 and TRBJ2-2; D is unclear. The CDR3 totals 13 residues. In germline, CDR1 is MNHNS, CDR2 SASEGT. The V end was cut by 3 bases, the J end by 2 bases, with 4 bases between. CDR3 region: CASSDRNTGELFF. The CDR3 coding sequence is TGTGCCAGCAGTGACCGAAACACCGGGGAGCTGTTTTTT.